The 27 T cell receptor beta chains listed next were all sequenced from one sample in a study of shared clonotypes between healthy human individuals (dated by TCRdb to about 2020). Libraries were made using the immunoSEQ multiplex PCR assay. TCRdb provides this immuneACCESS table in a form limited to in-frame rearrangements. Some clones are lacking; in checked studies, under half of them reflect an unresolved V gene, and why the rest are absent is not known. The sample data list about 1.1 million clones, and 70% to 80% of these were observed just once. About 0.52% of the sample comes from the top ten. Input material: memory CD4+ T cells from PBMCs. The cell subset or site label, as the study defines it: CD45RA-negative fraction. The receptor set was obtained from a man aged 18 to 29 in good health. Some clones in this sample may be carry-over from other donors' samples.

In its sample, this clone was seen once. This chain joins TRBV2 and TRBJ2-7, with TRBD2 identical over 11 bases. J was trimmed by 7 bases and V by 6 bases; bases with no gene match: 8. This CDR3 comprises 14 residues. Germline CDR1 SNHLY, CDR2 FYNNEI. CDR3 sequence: CASRKTGLAVEQYF. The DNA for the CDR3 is TGTGCCAGCAGGAAGACGGGACTAGCGGTGGAGCAGTACTTC.

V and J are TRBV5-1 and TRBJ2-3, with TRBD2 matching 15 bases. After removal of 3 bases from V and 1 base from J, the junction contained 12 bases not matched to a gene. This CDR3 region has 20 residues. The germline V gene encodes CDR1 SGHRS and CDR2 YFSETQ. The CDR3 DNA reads TGCGCCAGCAGCTCCTCGGGACTAGCGGGAGGATTTTACCGCACAGATACGCAGTATTTT. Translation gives CASSSSGLAGGFYRTDTQYF. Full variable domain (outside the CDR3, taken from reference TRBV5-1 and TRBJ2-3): KAGVTQTPRYLIKTRGQQVTLSCSPISGHRSVSWYQQTPGQGLQFLFEYFSETQRNKGNFPGRFSGRQFSNSRSEMNVSTLELGDSALYLCASSSSGLAGGFYRTDTQYFGPGTRLTVL.

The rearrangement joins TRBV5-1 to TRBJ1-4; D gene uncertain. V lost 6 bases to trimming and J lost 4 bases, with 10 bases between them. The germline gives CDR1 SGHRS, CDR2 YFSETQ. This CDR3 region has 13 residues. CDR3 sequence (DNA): TGCGCCAGCAAGAAGGCTTTTAATGAAAAACTGTTTTTT. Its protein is CASKKAFNEKLFF.

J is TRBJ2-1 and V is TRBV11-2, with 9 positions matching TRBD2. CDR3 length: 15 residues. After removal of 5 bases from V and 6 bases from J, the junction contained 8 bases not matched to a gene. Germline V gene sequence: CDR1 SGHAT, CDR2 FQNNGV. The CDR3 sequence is CASSDRGGGSNEQFF. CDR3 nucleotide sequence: TGTGCCAGCAGCGACCGCGGGGGGGGGAGCAATGAGCAGTTCTTC.

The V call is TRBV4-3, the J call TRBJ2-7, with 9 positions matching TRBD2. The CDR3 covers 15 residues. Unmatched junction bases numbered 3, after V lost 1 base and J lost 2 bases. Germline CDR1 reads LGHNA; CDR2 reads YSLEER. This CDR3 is CASSQALAGAYEQYF. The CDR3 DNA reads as TGCGCCAGCAGCCAAGCGTTAGCGGGAGCCTACGAGCAGTACTTC.

The CDR3 DNA is TGTGCCAGCAGCTTACCACTAGCGGTCTACAATGAGCAGTTCTTC. Its protein is CASSLPLAVYNEQFF. The genes are TRBV7-9 and TRBJ2-1, with TRBD2 matching 8 bases. The CDR3 covers 15 residues. Germline CDR1 SEHNR, CDR2 FQNEAQ (reference sequence). The trim removed 2 bases at V and 3 bases at J, leaving 3 bases unmatched.

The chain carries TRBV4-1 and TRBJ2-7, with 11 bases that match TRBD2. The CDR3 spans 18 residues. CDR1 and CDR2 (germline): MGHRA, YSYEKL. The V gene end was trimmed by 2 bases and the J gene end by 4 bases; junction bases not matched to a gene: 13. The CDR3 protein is CASSQPGIAGGRQYEQYF. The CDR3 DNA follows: TGCGCCAGCAGCCAACCCGGTATAGCGGGAGGGCGTCAGTACGAGCAGTACTTC.

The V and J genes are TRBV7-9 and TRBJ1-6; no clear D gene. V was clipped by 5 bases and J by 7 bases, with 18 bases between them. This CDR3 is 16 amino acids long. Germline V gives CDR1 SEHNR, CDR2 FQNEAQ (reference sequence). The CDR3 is CASSPGLATANSPLHF. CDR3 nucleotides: TGTGCCAGCAGCCCCGGTCTCGCAACGGCGAATTCACCCCTCCACTTT.

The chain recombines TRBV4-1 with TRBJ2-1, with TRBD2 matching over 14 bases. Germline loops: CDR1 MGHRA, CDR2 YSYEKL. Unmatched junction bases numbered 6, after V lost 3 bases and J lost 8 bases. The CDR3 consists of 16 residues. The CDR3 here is CASSHGLAGGGDEQFF. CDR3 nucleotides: TGCGCCAGCAGCCATGGACTAGCGGGAGGTGGGGATGAGCAGTTCTTC.

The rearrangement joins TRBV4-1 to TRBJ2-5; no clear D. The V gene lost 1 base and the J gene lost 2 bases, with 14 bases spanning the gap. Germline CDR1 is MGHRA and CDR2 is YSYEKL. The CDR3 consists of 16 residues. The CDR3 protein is CASSQVFQGLQETQYF. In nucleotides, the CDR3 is TGCGCCAGCAGCCAAGTTTTCCAAGGATTACAAGAGACCCAGTACTTC.

For the CDR3, the DNA is TGCGCCAGCAGTCTGGCGGCAGGGGGCGCGGGTGGCTACACCTTC. Translated, it gives CASSLAAGGAGGYTF. This sequence joins TRBV4-3 and TRBJ1-2, with 8 bases identical to TRBD1. Trimming removed 6 bases from V and 7 bases from J; junction bases left unmatched: 13. The CDR3 has 15 amino acids. In germline, CDR1 is LGHNA, CDR2 YSLEER.

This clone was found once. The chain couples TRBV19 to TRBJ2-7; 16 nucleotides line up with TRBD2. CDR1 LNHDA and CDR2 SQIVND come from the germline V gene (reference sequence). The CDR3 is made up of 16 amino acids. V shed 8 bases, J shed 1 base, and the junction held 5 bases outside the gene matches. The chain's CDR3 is CASQPGLAGGSYEQYF. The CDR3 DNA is TGTGCCAGTCAGCCGGGACTAGCGGGAGGGTCCTACGAGCAGTACTTC.

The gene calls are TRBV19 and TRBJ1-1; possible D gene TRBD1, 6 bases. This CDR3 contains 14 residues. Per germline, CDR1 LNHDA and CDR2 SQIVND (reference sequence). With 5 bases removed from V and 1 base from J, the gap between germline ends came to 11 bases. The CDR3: CASSVNRENTEAFF. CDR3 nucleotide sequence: TGTGCCAGTAGTGTAAACAGGGAGAACACTGAAGCTTTCTTT. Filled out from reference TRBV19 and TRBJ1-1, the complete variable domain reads DGGITQSPKYLFRKEGQNVTLSCEQNLNHDAMYWYRQDPGQGLRLIYYSQIVNDFQKGDIAEGYSVSREKKESFPLTVTSAQKNPTAFYLCASSVNRENTEAFFGQGTRLTVV.

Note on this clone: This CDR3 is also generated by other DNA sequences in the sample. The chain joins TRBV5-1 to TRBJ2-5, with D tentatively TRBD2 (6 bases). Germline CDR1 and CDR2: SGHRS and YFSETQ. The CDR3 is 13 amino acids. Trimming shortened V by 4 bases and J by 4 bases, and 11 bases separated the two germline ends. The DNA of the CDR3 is TGCGCCAGCAGCGGAGGGCCGGGAGAGACCCAGTACTTC. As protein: CASSGGPGETQYF.

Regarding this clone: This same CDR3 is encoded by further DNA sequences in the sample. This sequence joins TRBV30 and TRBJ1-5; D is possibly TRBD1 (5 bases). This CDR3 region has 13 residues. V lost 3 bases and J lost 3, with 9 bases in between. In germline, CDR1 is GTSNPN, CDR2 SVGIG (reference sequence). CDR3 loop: CAWSRDDNQPQHF. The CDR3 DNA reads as TGTGCCTGGAGCAGGGACGACAATCAGCCCCAGCATTTT. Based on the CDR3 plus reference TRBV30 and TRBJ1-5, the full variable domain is SQTIHQWPATLVQPVGSPLSLECTVEGTSNPNLYWYRQAAGRGLQLLFYSVGIGQISSEVPQNLSASRPQDRQFILSSKKLLLSDSGFYLCAWSRDDNQPQHFGDGTRLSIL.

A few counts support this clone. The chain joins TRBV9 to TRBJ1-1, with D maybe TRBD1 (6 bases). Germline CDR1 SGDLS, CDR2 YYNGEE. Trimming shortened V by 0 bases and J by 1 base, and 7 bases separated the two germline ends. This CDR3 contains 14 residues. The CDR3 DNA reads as TGTGCCAGCAGCGTAGGGGGACAGAACACTGAAGCTTTCTTT. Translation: CASSVGGQNTEAFF.

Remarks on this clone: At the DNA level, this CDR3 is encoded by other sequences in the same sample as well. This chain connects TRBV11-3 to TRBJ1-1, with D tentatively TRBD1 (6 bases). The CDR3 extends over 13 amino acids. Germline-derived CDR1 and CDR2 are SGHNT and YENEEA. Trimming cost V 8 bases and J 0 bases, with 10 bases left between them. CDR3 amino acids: CASSRGLNTEAFF. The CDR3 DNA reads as TGTGCCAGCTCCAGGGGATTGAACACTGAAGCTTTCTTT.

The CDR3 here is CASSFGPPISPDTQYF. Here the CDR3 DNA reads TGTGCCAGCAGCTTCGGCCCCCCAATATCGCCAGATACGCAGTATTTT. The chain couples TRBV5-4 to TRBJ2-3; D remains unclear. There are 16 residues in the CDR3. In germline, CDR1 is SGHNT, CDR2 YYREEE (reference sequence). Trimming stripped 2 bases from V and 4 bases from J, with 17 bases between.

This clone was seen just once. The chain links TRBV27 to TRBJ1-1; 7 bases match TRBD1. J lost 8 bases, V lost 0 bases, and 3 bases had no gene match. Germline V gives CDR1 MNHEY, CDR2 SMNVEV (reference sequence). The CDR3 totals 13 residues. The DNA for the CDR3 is TGTGCCAGCAGTTTATCAGGGGGCATGGAAGCTTTCTTT. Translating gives CASSLSGGMEAFF.

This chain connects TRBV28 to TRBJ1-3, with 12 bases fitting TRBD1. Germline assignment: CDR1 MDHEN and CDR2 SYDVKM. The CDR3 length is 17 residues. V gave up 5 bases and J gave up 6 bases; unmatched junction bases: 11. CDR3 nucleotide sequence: TGTGCCAGCAGTAGCCCGGCCGGGACAGGGGGCGCAAACACCATATATTTT. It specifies CASSSPAGTGGANTIYF.

CDR3 loop: CASSQDLLMNTEAFF. CDR3 nucleotides: TGTGCCAGCAGCCAAGATTTGCTGATGAACACTGAAGCTTTCTTT. The chain is built from TRBV4-2 and TRBJ1-1, with D unclear. Per germline, CDR1 LGHNA and CDR2 YNFKEQ. This CDR3 is built from 15 residues. V shed 0 bases and J shed 0 bases, with 8 bases lying between them.

CDR3 region: CASSPDGTTEAFF. The DNA for the CDR3 is TGTGCCAGCTCCCCCGACGGGACGACTGAAGCTTTCTTT. This chain joins TRBV18 and TRBJ1-1; D is perhaps TRBD1 (5 bases). Per the germline V gene, CDR1 is KGHSH and CDR2 is LQKENI. The CDR3 totals 13 residues. V was pared by 6 bases and J by 5 bases, with 13 bases between.

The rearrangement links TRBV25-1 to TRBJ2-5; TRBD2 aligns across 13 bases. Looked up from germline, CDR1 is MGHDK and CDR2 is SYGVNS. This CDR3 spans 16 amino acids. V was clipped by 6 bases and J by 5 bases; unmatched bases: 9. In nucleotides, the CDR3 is TGTGCCAGCAGCGCAACTAGCGGGAGGGCCCGGGAGACCCAGTACTTC. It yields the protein CASSATSGRARETQYF.

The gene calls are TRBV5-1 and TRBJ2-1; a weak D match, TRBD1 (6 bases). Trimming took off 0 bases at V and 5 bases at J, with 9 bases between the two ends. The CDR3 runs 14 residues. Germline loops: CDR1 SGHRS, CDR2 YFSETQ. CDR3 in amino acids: CASSLGDINNEQFF. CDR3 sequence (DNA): TGCGCCAGCAGCTTGGGGGACATAAACAATGAGCAGTTCTTC.

The CDR3 spells CSALGQRYEQYF. In nucleotides, the CDR3 is TGCAGCGCCCTTGGACAGAGATACGAGCAGTACTTC. The V and J genes are TRBV29-1 and TRBJ2-7; tentatively, D is TRBD1 (6 bases). Germline V gene data show CDR1 as SQVTM and CDR2 as ANQGSEA. V was trimmed by 7 bases and J by 4 bases, leaving 14 bases between them. There are 12 residues in the CDR3.

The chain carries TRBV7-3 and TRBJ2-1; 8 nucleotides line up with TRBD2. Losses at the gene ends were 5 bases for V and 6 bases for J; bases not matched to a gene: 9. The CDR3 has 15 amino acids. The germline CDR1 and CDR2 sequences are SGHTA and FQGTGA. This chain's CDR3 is CASSVPGLGSNEQFF. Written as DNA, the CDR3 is TGTGCCAGCAGCGTTCCGGGACTAGGTAGCAATGAGCAGTTCTTC.

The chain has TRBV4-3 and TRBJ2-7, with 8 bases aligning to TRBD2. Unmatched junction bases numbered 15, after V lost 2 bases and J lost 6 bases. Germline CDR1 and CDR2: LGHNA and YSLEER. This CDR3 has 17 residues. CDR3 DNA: TGCGCCAGCAGCCAATACGGGAGGGCAGTAAAGTACTGCGAGCAGTACTTC. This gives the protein CASSQYGRAVKYCEQYF.